This T cell receptor (beta chain) was sequenced during a study of T-cell memory formation after mild COVID-19. The wider study: The study found TCR clusters largely donor specific. Study-wide results and caveats: Nothing showed for sure that second-wave clones peaking on day 37 were SARS-CoV-2 specific.

This clonotype was counted between two and nine times. The antigen is not known. Sample barcodes and UMIs were carried by the TCR alpha and TCR beta cDNA libraries that 5'RACE generated with constant-segment primers. MiXCR, run by TCRdb on the 5' RACE reads, gives a single entry per CDR3 protein. The sample gives 550,000 to 600,000 distinct CDR3 sequences, about 20% of which show up once; roughly 8.3% is in the top ten. The source of this sequence is an adult woman who had mild COVID-19 (a few samples of this study predate the infection). Cell type and time point are not known. What was sequenced was PBMCs or a T cell subset sorted from them (not recorded which).

CDR3 sequence: CSAPRGDLPMNTEAFF. The CDR3 nucleotides read TGCAGTGCCCCAAGGGGGGACCTACCGATGAACACTGAAGCTTTCTTT. V is TRBV20-1 and J is TRBJ1-1; tentatively, D is TRBD1 (6 bases). In germline, CDR1 is DFQATT, CDR2 SNEGSKA (reference sequence). Trimming shortened V by 6 bases and J by 0 bases, and 20 bases separated the two germline ends. The CDR3 runs to 16 residues.